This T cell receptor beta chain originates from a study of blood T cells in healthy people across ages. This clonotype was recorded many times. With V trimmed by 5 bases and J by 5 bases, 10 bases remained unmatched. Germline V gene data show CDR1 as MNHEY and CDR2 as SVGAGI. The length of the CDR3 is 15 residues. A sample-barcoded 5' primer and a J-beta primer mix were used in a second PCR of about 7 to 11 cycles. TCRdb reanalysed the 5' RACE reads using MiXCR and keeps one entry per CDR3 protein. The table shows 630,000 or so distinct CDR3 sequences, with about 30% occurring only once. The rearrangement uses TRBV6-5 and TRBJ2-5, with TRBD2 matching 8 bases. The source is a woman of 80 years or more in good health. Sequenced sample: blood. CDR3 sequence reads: CASSPRGGLWETQYF. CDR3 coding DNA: TGTGCCAGCAGTCCCCGGGGGGGCTTGTGGGAGACCCAGTACTTC.